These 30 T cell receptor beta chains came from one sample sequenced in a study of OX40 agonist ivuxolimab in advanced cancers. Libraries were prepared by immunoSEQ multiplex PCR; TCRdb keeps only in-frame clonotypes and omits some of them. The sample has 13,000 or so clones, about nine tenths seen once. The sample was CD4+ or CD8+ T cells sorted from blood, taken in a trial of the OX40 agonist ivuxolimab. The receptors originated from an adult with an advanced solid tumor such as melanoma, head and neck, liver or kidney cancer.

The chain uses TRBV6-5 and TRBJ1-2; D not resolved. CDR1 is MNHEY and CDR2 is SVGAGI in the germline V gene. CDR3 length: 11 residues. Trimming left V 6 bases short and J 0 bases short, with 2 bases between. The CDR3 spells CASRTNYGYTF. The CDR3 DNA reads TGTGCCAGCAGGACTAACTATGGCTACACCTTC.

The CDR3 region is CASSLPDIPLGKGYTF. In DNA form, the CDR3 reads TGTGCCAGCAGCTTACCGGACATTCCCTTGGGGAAGGGCTACACCTTC. This chain uses TRBV7-9 with TRBJ1-2, with D possibly TRBD1 on 5 matching bases. The germline CDR1 and CDR2 sequences are SEHNR and FQNEAQ (reference sequence). The CDR3 has 16 amino acids. V lost 2 bases, J lost 8 bases, and 21 bases lay in between.

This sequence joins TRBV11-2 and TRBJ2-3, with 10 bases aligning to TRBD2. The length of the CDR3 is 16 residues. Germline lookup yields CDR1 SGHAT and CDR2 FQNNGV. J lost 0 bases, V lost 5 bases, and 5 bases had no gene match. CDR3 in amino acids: CASSRGLAFSTDTQYF. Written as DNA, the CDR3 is TGTGCCAGCAGCCGGGGACTAGCGTTTAGCACAGATACGCAGTATTTT.

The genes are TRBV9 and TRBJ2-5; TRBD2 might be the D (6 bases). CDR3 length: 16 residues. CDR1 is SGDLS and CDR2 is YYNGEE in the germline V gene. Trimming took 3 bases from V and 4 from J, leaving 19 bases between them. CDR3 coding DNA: TGTGCCAGCAGCGCGAGGGTAGCGGACTGGGGAGAGACCCAGTACTTC. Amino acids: CASSARVADWGETQYF.

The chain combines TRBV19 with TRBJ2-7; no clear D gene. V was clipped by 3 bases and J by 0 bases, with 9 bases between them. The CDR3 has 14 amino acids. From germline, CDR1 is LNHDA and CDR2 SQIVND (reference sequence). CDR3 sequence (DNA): TGTGCCAGTAGTATTTCCCTTAGCTCCTACGAGCAGTACTTC. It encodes CASSISLSSYEQYF.

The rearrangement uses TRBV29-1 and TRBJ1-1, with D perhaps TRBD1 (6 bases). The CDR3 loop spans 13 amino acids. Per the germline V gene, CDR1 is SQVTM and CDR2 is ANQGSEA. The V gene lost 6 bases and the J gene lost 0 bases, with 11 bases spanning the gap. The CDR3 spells CSVWDTMNTEAFF. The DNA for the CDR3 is TGCAGCGTCTGGGACACGATGAACACTGAAGCTTTCTTT.

The CDR3 DNA reads as TGTGCCAGTAGTATAGGACAGGACACAGATACGCAGTATTTT. It translates to CASSIGQDTDTQYF. This chain links TRBV19 with TRBJ2-3, with D possibly being TRBD1 (6 bases). V lost 1 base to trimming and J lost 2 bases, with 7 bases between them. Germline-derived CDR1 and CDR2 are LNHDA and SQIVND (reference sequence). This CDR3 is 14 amino acids long.

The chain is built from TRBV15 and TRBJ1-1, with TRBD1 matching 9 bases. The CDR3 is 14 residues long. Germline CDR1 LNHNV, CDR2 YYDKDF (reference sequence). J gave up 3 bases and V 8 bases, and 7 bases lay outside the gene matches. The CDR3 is CATSTGQGDTEAFF. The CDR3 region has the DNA TGTGCCACCTCGACGGGACAGGGAGACACTGAAGCTTTCTTT.

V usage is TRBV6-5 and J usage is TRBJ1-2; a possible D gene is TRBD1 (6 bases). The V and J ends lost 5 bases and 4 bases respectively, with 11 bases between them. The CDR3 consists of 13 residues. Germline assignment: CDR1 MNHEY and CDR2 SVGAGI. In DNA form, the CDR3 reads TGTGCCAGCAGTGGACAGTCCTTCTATGGCTACACCTTC. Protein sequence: CASSGQSFYGYTF.

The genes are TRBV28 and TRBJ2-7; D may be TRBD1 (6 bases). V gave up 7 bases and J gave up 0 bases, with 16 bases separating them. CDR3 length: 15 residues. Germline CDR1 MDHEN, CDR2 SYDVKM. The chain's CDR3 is CASTDPGTSSYEQYF. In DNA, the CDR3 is TGTGCCAGCACCGACCCCGGGACATCCTCCTACGAGCAGTACTTC.

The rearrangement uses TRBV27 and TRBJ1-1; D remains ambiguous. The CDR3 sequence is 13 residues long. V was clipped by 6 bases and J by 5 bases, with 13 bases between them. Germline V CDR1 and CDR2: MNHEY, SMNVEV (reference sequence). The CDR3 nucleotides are TGTGCCAGCAGAACATTAGGAAGGACTGAAGCTTTCTTT. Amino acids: CASRTLGRTEAFF.

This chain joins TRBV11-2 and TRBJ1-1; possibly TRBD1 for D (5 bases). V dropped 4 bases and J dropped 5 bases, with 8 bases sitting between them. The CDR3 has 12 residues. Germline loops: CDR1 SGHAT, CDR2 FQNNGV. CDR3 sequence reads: CASSWGGTEAFF. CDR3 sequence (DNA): TGTGCCAGCAGCTGGGGGGGGACTGAAGCTTTCTTT.

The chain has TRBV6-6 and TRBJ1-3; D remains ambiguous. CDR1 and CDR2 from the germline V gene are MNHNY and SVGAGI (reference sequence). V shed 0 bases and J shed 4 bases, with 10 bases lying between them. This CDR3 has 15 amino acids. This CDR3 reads CASSYSEGKGNTIYF. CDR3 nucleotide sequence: TGTGCCAGCAGTTACTCGGAAGGAAAGGGAAACACCATATATTTT.

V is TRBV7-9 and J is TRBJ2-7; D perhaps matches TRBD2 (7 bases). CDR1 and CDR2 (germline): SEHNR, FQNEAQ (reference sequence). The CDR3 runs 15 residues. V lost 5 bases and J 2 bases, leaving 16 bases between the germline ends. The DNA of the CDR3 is TGTGCCAGCAGCAATGACAGGCGGGGGCCCTACGAGCAGTACTTC. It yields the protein CASSNDRRGPYEQYF.

CDR3 in DNA: TGTGCCAGCAGCAAGACAGGGCCTAACTATGGCTACACCTTC. It is translated as CASSKTGPNYGYTF. V and J are TRBV9 and TRBJ1-2, with 7 positions matching TRBD1. The V segment lost 4 bases and the J segment 0 bases; nucleotides outside the gene matches: 3. Per germline, CDR1 SGDLS and CDR2 YYNGEE. This CDR3 region has 14 residues.

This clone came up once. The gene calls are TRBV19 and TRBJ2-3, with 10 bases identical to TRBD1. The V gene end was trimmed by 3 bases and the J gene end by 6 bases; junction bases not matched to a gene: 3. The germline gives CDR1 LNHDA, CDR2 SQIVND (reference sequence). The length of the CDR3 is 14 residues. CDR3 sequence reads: CASSIGTGVDTQYF. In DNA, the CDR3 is TGTGCCAGTAGTATCGGGACAGGGGTTGATACGCAGTATTTT.

CDR3 in DNA: TGTGCCAGCGGACTGCCGATCGACAGGGGAGACACTGAAGCTTTCTTT. It specifies CASGLPIDRGDTEAFF. The genes are TRBV9 and TRBJ1-1, with 8 bases that match TRBD1. The CDR3 loop spans 16 amino acids. CDR1 is SGDLS and CDR2 is YYNGEE in the germline V gene. The V segment lost 7 bases and the J segment 3 bases; nucleotides outside the gene matches: 14.

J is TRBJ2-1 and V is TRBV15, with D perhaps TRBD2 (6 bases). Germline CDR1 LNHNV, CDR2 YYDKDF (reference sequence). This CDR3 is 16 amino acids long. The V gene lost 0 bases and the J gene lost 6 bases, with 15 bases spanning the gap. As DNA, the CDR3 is TGTGCCACCAGCAGAGATGGGCCTAGCGAGGGCAATGAGCAGTTCTTC. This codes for CATSRDGPSEGNEQFF. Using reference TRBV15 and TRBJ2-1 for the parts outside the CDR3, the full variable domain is DAMVIQNPRYQVTQFGKPVTLSCSQTLNHNVMYWYQQKSSQAPKLLFHYYDKDFNNEADTPDNFQSRRPNTSFCFLDIRSPGLGDTAMYLCATSRDGPSEGNEQFFGPGTRLTVL.

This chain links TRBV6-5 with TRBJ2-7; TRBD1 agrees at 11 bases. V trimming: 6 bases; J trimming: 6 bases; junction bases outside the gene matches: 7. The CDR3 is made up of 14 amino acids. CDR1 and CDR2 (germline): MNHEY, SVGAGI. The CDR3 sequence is CASRIGQGAREQYF. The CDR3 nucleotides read TGTGCCAGCAGGATAGGACAGGGGGCGCGCGAGCAGTACTTC.

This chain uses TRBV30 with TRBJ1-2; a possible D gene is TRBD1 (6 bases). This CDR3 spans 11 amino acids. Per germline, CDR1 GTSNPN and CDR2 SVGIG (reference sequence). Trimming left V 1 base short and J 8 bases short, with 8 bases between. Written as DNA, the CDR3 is TGTGCCTGGAGTGACAGGGACGGCTACACCTTC. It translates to CAWSDRDGYTF.

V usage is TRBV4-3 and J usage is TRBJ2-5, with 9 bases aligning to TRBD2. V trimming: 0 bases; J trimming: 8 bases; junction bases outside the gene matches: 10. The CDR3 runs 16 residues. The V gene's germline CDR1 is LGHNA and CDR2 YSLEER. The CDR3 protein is CASSQDLGGGAGTQYF. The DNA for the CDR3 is TGCGCCAGCAGCCAAGATCTTGGCGGGGGGGCAGGTACCCAGTACTTC.

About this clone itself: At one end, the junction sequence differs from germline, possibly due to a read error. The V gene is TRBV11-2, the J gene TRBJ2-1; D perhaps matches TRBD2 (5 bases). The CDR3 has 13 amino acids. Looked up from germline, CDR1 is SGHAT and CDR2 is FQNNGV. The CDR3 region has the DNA TGTGCCAGCAGATTAGGCCCGGGGTATGAGCAGTTCTTC. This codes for CASRLGPGYEQFF.

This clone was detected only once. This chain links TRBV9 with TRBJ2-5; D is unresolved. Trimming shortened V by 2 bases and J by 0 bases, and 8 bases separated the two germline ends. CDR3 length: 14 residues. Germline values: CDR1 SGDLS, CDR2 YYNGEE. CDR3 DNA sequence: TGTGCCAGCAGCGTTTATTTTGACCAAGAGACCCAGTACTTC. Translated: CASSVYFDQETQYF.

Here the CDR3 DNA reads TGTGCCAGCAGAACGACAGGGCCCAGTTCACCCCTCCACTTT. Encoded protein: CASRTTGPSSPLHF. J is TRBJ1-6 and V is TRBV6-5; 7 bases fit TRBD1. V gave up 6 bases and J gave up 9 bases; unmatched junction bases: 8. The CDR3 runs 14 residues. CDR1 is MNHEY, CDR2 SVGAGI, per germline.

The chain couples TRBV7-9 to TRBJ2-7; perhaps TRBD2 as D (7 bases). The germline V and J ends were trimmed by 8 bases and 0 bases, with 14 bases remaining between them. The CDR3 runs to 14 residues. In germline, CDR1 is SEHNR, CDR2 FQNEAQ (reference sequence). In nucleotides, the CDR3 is TGTGCCAGCCGAGGGGGGGAGCTCTCCTACGAGCAGTACTTC. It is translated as CASRGGELSYEQYF.

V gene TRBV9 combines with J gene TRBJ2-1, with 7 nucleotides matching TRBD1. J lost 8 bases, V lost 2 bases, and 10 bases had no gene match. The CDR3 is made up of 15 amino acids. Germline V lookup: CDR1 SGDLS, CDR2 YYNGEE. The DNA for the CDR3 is TGTGCCAGCAGCGTGTCGACAGGGACGTCGTATGAGCAGTTCTTC. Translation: CASSVSTGTSYEQFF.

This CDR3 is CAISEGDRNYGYTF. CDR3 nucleotides: TGTGCCATCAGTGAGGGGGACAGGAACTATGGCTACACCTTC. The chain has TRBV10-3 and TRBJ1-2; 8 bases align to TRBD1. From germline, CDR1 is ENHRY and CDR2 SYGVKD. The V and J ends lost 2 bases and 2 bases, in that order; junction bases with no gene match: 1. This CDR3 region has 14 residues.

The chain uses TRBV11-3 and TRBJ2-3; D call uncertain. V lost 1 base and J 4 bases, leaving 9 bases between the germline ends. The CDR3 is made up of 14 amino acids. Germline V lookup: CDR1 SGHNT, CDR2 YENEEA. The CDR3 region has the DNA TGTGCCAGCAGCTTAGTTGAGAAGGCAGATACGCAGTATTTT. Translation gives CASSLVEKADTQYF.

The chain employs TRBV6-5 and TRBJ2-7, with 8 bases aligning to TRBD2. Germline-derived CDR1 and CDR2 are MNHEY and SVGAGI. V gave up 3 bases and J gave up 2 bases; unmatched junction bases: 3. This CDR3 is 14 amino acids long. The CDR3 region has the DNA TGTGCCAGCAGTTATGGCGGGGGGCCCTACGAGCAGTACTTC. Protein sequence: CASSYGGGPYEQYF.

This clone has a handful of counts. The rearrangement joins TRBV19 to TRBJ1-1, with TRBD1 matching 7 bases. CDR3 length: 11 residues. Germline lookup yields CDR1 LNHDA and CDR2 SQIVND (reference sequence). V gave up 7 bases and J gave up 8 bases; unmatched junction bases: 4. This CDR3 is CASKQGTEAFF. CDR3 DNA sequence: TGTGCCAGTAAACAGGGGACCGAAGCTTTCTTT.